This T cell receptor beta chain was found in a study of blood T cells in healthy people across ages. Alongside a J-beta primer mix, a sample-barcoded 5' primer served in a second PCR lasting roughly 7 to 12 cycles. TCRdb called the 5' RACE reads again in MiXCR, with one record for every CDR3 protein. The sample consists of roughly 1,800,000 distinct CDR3 sequences, less than 50% of them appearing once. This clonotype was counted ten times or more. The V and J ends lost 4 bases and 4 bases, in that order; junction bases with no gene match: 6. The CDR3 contains 16 residues. Germline V CDR1 and CDR2: LGHDT, YNNKEL (reference sequence).

The clonotype comes from a woman between 40 and 50 years old in good health. Sequenced material: blood. The chain is built from TRBV3-1 and TRBJ2-5; TRBD2 matches at 13 bases. CDR3 sequence: CASSPGLAGAGETQYF. The CDR3 DNA reads TGTGCCAGCAGCCCTGGACTAGCGGGGGCTGGAGAGACCCAGTACTTC.